The rows below give T cell receptor beta chains drawn from one sample of a study of shared clonotypes between healthy human individuals. Here immunoSEQ multiplex PCR was the method, and the copy in TCRdb shows in-frame clones only, minus some. Among over 2 million clones listed, about 95% were seen once. Source material: naive CD8+ T cells sorted from blood. Source of these receptors: a man between 18 and 35 years old in good health. CDR3s include the opening cysteine and the closing phenylalanine or tryptophan. The D gene is left open where the match is weak. A row's size may be missing; if present it is once, few, many or a size class.

cdr3_aa cdr3_nt d_call j_call clone_size v_call
CASSVAEGLPLTDTQYF TGTGCCAGCAGCGTAGCGGAGGGCCTACCCCTCACAGATACGCAGTATTTT . TRBJ2-3 . TRBV9
CASSLEGANEKLFF TGTGCCAGCAGCTTAGAAGGAGCTAATGAAAAACTGTTTTTT . TRBJ1-4 . TRBV11-2
CAWASGGATDTQYF TGTGCCTGGGCTAGCGGGGGGGCGACAGATACGCAGTATTTT TRBD2 TRBJ2-3 . TRBV30
CASSSGENPYNEQFF TGTGCCAGCAGCTCCGGTGAGAACCCCTACAATGAGCAGTTCTTC . TRBJ2-1 . TRBV7-2
CASSFPEVTDTQYF TGTGCCAGCAGCTTCCCAGAGGTAACAGATACGCAGTATTTT . TRBJ2-3 . TRBV5-4
CASSPRGSYEQYF TGTGCCAGCAGCCCCAGGGGGAGTTACGAGCAGTACTTC TRBD1 TRBJ2-7 . TRBV5-5
CASSFWTGGGSYEQYF TGTGCCAGCAGCTTCTGGACAGGGGGCGGTTCCTACGAGCAGTACTTC TRBD1 TRBJ2-7 . TRBV7-9
CASSFLKTGYEQYF TGTGCCAGCAGTTTCCTCAAGACTGGCTACGAGCAGTACTTC . TRBJ2-7 . TRBV27
CASSSSTSGVETQYF TGTGCCAGCAGCTCCTCAACTAGCGGGGTAGAGACCCAGTACTTC TRBD2 TRBJ2-5 . TRBV7-9
CASSSSKRRTGDTQYF TGTGCCAGCAGCTCATCAAAAAGGCGGACAGGGGATACGCAGTATTTT TRBD1 TRBJ2-3 . TRBV7-2
CASSLGPSQPQHF TGTGCCAGCAGTTTAGGCCCCTCTCAGCCCCAGCATTTT . TRBJ1-5 . TRBV27
CAWRDSGLADTQYF TGTGCCTGGCGGGACTCGGGCTTGGCAGATACGCAGTATTTT . TRBJ2-3 . TRBV30
CASSERTSGWETQYF TGTGCCAGCAGTGAAAGGACTAGCGGTTGGGAGACCCAGTACTTC TRBD2 TRBJ2-5 . TRBV25-1
CASSPVNHPQYF TGTGCCAGCAGTCCCGTTAATCATCCCCAGTACTTC . TRBJ2-5 . TRBV6-6
CASSTGTNGYTF TGTGCCAGCAGTACAGGGACAAATGGCTACACCTTC . TRBJ1-2 . TRBV27
CASTLRPDLGNTIYF TGTGCCAGTACCCTCAGACCGGACTTAGGAAACACCATATATTTT . TRBJ1-3 few TRBV19
CASSQAQSSYNSPLHF TGCGCCAGCAGCCAAGCCCAGAGCTCCTATAATTCACCCCTCCACTTT . TRBJ1-6 . TRBV4-1
CASSAGTVNGYTF TGTGCCAGCAGCGCCGGGACAGTGAATGGCTACACCTTC TRBD1 TRBJ1-2 . TRBV7-9
CASSSWTSGRDTQYF TGTGCCAGCAGTTCCTGGACTAGCGGGAGAGATACGCAGTATTTT TRBD2 TRBJ2-3 . TRBV6-5
CASSPTGPNEQYF TGCGCCAGCAGCCCGACGGGCCCTAACGAGCAGTACTTC . TRBJ2-7 . TRBV5-1
CAISPREPQYF TGTGCCATCAGTCCGCGGGAGCCCCAGTACTTC TRBD2 TRBJ2-5 . TRBV10-3
CASSLTGYTYNEQFF TGTGCCAGCAGCTTGACAGGGTACACCTACAATGAGCAGTTCTTC . TRBJ2-1 . TRBV5-6
CASSLTLADPLSYEQYF TGTGCCAGCAGCTTAACCCTAGCGGACCCTCTCTCCTACGAGCAGTACTTC TRBD2 TRBJ2-7 . TRBV7-8
CASSLWGGNQETQYF TGTGCCAGCAGCTTGTGGGGGGGAAATCAAGAGACCCAGTACTTC TRBD2 TRBJ2-5 . TRBV5-8
CAIAWGSGNTIYF TGTGCCATTGCGTGGGGCTCTGGAAACACCATATATTTT . TRBJ1-3 . TRBV6-1
CAISESIGQVNYGYTF TGTGCCATCAGTGAGTCGATTGGACAAGTCAACTATGGCTACACCTTC . TRBJ1-2 . TRBV10-3
CASSPVAGGLEQYF TGTGCCAGCAGCCCCGTAGCGGGAGGGCTCGAGCAGTACTTC TRBD2 TRBJ2-7 once TRBV7-8
CASSEISGNTIYF TGCGCCAGCAGTGAGATCTCTGGAAACACCATATATTTT . TRBJ1-3 . TRBV10-1
CASSESDRGANYGYTF TGCGCCAGCAGTGAGTCGGACAGGGGGGCTAACTATGGCTACACCTTC TRBD1 TRBJ1-2 . TRBV10-2
CAWSREGTGTDTQYF TGTGCCTGGAGTCGTGAGGGAACGGGCACAGATACGCAGTATTTT . TRBJ2-3 . TRBV30
CASSTRGIDQPQHF TGTGCCAGCAGCACCAGGGGGATCGATCAGCCCCAGCATTTT TRBD1 TRBJ1-5 few TRBV13
CASSFADTEAFF TGTGCCAGCAGCTTTGCAGACACTGAAGCTTTCTTT . TRBJ1-1 . TRBV7-9
CAISESSGIEGNEQFF TGTGCCATCAGTGAGTCTAGCGGGATTGAGGGGAATGAGCAGTTCTTC TRBD2 TRBJ2-1 once TRBV10-3
CASSLFQGLGYGYTF TGTGCCAGCAGCTTATTCCAGGGGCTTGGCTATGGCTACACCTTC . TRBJ1-2 . TRBV13
CASSFGSGGTYEQYF TGTGCCAGCAGTTTCGGATCAGGGGGAACCTACGAGCAGTACTTC TRBD1 TRBJ2-7 . TRBV27
CAISEPEHKEQYF TGTGCCATCAGTGAGCCCGAGCACAAAGAGCAGTACTTC . TRBJ2-7 . TRBV10-3
CASSLWTGDNSPLHF TGTGCCAGCAGTTTATGGACAGGGGATAATTCACCCCTCCACTTT TRBD1 TRBJ1-6 . TRBV27
CASSGRAVTNEKLFF TGCGCCAGCAGCGGCAGGGCCGTAACTAATGAAAAACTGTTTTTT . TRBJ1-4 . TRBV4-1
CASMEFSYGYTF TGTGCCAGCATGGAGTTTTCCTATGGCTACACCTTC . TRBJ1-2 . TRBV28